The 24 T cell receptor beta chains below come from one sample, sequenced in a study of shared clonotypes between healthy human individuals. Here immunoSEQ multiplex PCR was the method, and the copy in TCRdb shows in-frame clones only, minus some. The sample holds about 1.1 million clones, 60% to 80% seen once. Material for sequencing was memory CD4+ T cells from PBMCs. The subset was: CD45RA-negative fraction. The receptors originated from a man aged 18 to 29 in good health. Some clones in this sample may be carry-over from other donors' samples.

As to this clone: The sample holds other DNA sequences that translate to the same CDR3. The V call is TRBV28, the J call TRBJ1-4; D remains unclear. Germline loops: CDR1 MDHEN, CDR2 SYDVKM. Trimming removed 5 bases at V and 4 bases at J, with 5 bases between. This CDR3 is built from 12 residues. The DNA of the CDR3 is TGTGCCAGCAGTCCCCGTAATGAAAAACTGTTTTTT. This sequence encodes CASSPRNEKLFF.

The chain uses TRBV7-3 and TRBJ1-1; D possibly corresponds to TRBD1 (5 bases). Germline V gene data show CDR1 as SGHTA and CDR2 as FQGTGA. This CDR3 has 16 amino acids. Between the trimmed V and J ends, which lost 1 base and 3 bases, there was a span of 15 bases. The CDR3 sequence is CASSLSVGDQYTEAFF. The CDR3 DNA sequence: TGTGCCAGCAGCTTAAGCGTGGGGGACCAGTACACTGAAGCTTTCTTT. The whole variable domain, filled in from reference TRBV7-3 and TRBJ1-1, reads GAGVSQTPSNKVTEKGKYVELRCDPISGHTALYWYRQSLGQGPEFLIYFQGTGAADDSGLPNDRFFAVRPEGSVSTLKIQRTERGDSAVYLCASSLSVGDQYTEAFFGQGTRLTVV.

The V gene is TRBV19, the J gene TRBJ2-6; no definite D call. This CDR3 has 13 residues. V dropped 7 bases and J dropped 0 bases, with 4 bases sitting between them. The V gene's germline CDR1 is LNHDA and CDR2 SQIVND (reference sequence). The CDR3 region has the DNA TGTGCCAGTACGGACTCTGGGGCCAACGTCCTGACTTTC. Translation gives CASTDSGANVLTF.

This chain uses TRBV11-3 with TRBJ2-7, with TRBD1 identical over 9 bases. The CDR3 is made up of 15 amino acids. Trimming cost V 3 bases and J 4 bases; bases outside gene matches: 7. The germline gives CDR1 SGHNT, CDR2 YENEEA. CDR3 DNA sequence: TGTGCCAGCAGCTTGAGCTGGGGACAGGGTTACGAGCAGTACTTC. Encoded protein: CASSLSWGQGYEQYF.

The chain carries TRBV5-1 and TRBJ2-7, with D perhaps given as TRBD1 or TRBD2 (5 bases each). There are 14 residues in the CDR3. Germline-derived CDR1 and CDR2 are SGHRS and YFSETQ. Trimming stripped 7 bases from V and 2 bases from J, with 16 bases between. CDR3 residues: CASGTGGPTYEQYF. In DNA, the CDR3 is TGCGCCAGCGGAACTGGGGGTCCAACCTACGAGCAGTACTTC.

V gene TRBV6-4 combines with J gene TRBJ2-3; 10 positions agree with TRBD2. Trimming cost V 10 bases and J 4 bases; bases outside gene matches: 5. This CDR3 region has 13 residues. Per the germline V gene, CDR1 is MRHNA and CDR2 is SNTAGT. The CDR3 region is CATSGSSADTQYF. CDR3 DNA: TGTGCCACTAGCGGGAGCTCGGCAGATACGCAGTATTTT.

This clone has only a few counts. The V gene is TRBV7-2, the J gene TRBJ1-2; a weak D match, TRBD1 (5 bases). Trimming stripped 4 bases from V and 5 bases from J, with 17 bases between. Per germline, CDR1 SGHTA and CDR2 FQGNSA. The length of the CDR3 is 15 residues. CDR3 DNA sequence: TGTGCCAGCAGCTACCGGGACTCGGCCATGTATGGCTACACCTTC. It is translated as CASSYRDSAMYGYTF.

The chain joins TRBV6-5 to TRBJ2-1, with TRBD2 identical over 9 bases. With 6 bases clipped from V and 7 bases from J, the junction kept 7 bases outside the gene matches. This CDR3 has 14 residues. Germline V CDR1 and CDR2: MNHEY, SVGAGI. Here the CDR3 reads CASRISGGGNEQFF. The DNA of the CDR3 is TGTGCCAGCAGGATTAGCGGGGGCGGAAATGAGCAGTTCTTC.

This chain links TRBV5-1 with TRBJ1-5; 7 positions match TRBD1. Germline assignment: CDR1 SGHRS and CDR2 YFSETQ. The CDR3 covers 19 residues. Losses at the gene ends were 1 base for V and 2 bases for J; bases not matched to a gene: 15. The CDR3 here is CASSLLPGQSMDGNQPQHF. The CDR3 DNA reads TGCGCCAGCAGCTTGCTACCGGGACAGTCGATGGATGGCAATCAGCCCCAGCATTTT.

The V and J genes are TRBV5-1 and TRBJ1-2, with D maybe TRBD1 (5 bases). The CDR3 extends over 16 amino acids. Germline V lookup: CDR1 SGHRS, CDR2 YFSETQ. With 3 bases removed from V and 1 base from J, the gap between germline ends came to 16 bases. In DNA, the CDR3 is TGCGCCAGCAGCTCCGGACGACAGCTACTTAACTATGGCTACACCTTC. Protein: CASSSGRQLLNYGYTF.

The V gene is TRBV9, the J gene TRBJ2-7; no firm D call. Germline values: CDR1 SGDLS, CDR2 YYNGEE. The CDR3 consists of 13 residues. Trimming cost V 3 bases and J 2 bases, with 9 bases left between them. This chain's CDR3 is CASSEGPTYEQYF. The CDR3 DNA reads TGTGCCAGCAGCGAAGGTCCTACCTACGAGCAGTACTTC.

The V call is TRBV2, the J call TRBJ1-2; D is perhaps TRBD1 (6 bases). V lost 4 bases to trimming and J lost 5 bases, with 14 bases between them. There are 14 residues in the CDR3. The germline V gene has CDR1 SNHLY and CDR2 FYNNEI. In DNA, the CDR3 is TGTGCCAGCAGTGTGGGGCAAAGGGGGTATGGCTACACCTTC. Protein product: CASSVGQRGYGYTF.

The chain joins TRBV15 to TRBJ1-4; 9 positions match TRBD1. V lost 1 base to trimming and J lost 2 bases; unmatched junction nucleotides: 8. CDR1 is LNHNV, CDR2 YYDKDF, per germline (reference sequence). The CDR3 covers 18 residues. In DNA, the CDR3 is TGTGCCACCAGCAGAGTGGGGACAGGGTTTGCTACTAATGAAAAACTGTTTTTT. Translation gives CATSRVGTGFATNEKLFF.

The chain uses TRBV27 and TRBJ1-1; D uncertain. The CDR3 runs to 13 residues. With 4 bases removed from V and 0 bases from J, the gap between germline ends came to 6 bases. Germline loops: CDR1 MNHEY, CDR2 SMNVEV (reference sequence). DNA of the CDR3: TGTGCCAGCAGTTCCGGACTGAACACTGAAGCTTTCTTT. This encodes CASSSGLNTEAFF.

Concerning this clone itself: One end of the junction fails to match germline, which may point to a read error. The CDR3 DNA follows: TGTGCCAGTAGTCAGACAGGGACTAGTGAAAAACTGTTTTTT. Its protein is CASSQTGTSEKLFF. The chain recombines TRBV19 with TRBJ1-4, with 7 bases lining up with TRBD1. Per germline, CDR1 LNHDA and CDR2 SQIVND (reference sequence). This CDR3 has 14 residues.

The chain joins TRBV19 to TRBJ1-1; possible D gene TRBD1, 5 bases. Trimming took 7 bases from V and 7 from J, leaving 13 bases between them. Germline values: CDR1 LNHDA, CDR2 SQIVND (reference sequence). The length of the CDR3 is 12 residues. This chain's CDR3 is CASNRWGNEAFF. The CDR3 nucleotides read TGTGCCAGTAATCGGTGGGGGAATGAAGCTTTCTTT.

The CDR3 reads CASSLKLAGGYTQYF. The CDR3 DNA reads as TGTGCCAGCAGCTTAAAACTAGCGGGAGGGTATACGCAGTATTTT. V is TRBV5-6 and J is TRBJ2-3; 13 bases align to TRBD2. The trim removed 2 bases at V and 7 bases at J, leaving 4 bases unmatched. This CDR3 spans 15 amino acids. The germline V gene has CDR1 SGHDT and CDR2 YYEEEE.

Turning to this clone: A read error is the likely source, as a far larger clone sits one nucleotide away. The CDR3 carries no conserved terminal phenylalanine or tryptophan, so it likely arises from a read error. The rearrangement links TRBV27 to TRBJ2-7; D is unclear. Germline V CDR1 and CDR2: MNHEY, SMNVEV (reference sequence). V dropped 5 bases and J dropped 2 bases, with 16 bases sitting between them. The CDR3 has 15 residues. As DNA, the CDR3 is TGTGCCAGCAGTCCGACCAAACCGAAAACCTACGAGCAGTACTCC. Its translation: CASSPTKPKTYEQYS.

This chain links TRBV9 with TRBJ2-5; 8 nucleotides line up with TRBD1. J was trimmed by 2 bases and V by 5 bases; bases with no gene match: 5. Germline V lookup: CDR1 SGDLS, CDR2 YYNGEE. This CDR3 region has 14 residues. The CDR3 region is CASSTGTGQETQYF. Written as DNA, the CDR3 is TGTGCCAGCAGTACCGGGACAGGTCAAGAGACCCAGTACTTC. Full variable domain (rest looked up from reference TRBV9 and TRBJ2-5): DSGVTQTPKHLITATGQRVTLRCSPRSGDLSVYWYQQSLDQGLQFLIQYYNGEERAKGNILERFSAQQFPDLHSELNLSSLELGDSALYFCASSTGTGQETQYFGPGTRLLVL.

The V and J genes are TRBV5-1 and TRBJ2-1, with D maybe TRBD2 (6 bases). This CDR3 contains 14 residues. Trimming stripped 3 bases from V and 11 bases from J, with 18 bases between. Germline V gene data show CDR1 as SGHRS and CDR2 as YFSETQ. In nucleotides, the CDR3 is TGCGCCAGCAGCTCAACCGCGACTAGTAAGAAGCAGTTCTTC. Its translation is CASSSTATSKKQFF.

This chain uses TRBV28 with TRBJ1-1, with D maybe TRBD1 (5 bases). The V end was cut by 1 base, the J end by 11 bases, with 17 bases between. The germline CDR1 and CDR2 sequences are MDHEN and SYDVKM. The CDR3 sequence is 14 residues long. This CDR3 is CASSLSGRPNGAFF. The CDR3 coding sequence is TGTGCCAGCAGTTTATCAGGGAGGCCTAACGGGGCTTTCTTT.

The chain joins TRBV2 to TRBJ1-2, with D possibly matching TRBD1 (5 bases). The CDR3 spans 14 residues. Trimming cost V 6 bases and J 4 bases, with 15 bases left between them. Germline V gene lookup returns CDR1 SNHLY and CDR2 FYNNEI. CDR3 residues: CASSIVGASYGYTF. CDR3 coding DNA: TGTGCCAGCAGCATCGTAGGGGCAAGCTATGGCTACACCTTC.

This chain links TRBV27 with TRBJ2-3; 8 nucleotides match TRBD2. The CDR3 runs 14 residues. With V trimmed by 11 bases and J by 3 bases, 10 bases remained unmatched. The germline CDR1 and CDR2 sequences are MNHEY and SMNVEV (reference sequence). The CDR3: CARGGRKVTDTQYF. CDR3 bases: TGTGCCCGGGGGGGCCGAAAGGTTACAGATACGCAGTATTTT.

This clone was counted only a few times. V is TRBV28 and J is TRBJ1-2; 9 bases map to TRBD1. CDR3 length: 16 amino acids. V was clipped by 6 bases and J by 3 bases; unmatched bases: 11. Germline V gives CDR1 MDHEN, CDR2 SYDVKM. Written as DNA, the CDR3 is TGTGCCAGCAGGATTACAGGGGGCGCCCCCCACTATGGCTACACCTTC. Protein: CASRITGGAPHYGYTF.